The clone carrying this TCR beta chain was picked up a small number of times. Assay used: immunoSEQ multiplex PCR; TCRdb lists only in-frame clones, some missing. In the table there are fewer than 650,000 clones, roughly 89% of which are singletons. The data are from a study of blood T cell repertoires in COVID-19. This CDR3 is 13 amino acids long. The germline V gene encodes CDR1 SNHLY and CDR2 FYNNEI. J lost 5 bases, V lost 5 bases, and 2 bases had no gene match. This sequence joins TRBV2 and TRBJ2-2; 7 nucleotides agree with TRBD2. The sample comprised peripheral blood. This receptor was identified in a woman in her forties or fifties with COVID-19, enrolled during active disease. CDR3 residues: CASSWGGTGELFF. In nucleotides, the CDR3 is TGTGCCAGCAGTTGGGGGGGGACCGGGGAGCTGTTTTTT.